This is a list of T cell receptor beta chains from one sample in a study of T cells in Graves' hyperthyroidism and ophthalmopathy. In TCRdb, the multiplex PCR reads were re-called with MiXCR into one record per CDR3 protein. Here the sample spans roughly 380,000 distinct CDR3 sequences, approximately 12% being singletons. The specimen was blood. The receptors come from a man between 25 and 39 years old with Graves' hyperthyroidism that later progressed to Graves' ophthalmopathy. Each CDR3 is given with its conserved first and last residue. A D gene is named only where the DNA matches it firmly. Size is omitted from some rows. Given values are once, few, many or a class for expanded clones.

J gene	D gene	clone size	V gene	CDR3 protein	CDR3 DNA
TRBJ1-4	-	-	TRBV6-1	CASSEITGLNEKLFF	TGTGCCAGCAGTGAAATAACAGGTCTTAATGAAAAACTGTTTTTT
TRBJ2-1	TRBD2	-	TRBV7-9	CASRPPAPGLAPSSYNEQFF	TGTGCCAGCAGGCCACCCGCACCGGGACTAGCGCCGAGCTCCTACAATGAGCAGTTCTTC
TRBJ2-7	TRBD1	-	TRBV6-5	CASSYSGTGLSYEQYF	TGTGCCAGCAGTTATTCCGGGACAGGGCTCTCCTACGAGCAGTACTTC
TRBJ2-7	TRBD1	many	TRBV6-1	CASREGTVTDEQYF	TGTGCCAGCAGGGAAGGGACAGTGACGGACGAGCAGTACTTC
TRBJ2-1	-	many	TRBV11-3	CASSLGWANEQFF	TGTGCCAGCAGCCTGGGGTGGGCCAATGAGCAGTTCTTC
TRBJ1-4	TRBD1	-	TRBV28	CASSSGQFNEKLFF	TGTGCCAGCAGTTCGGGACAGTTTAATGAAAAACTGTTTTTT
TRBJ2-7	-	many	TRBV2	CASSFAGGYEQYF	TGTGCCAGCAGTTTCGCCGGGGGCTACGAGCAGTACTTC
TRBJ2-7	TRBD2	many	TRBV27	CASSLSGAGGLLEQYF	TGTGCCAGCAGTTTATCGGGAGCGGGGGGGCTGCTCGAGCAGTACTTC
TRBJ2-7	-	many	TRBV7-9	CASSLAGPSSAEQYF	TGTGCCAGCAGCTTAGCGGGTCCTAGTTCCGCCGAGCAGTACTTC
TRBJ1-2	TRBD1	-	TRBV12-5	CASGLTHRGPFNYGYTF	TGTGCTAGTGGTTTGACACACAGGGGTCCCTTTAACTATGGCTACACCTTC
TRBJ2-3	TRBD2	many	TRBV6-5	CASSYWAGGRPGTDTQYF	TGTGCCAGCAGTTACTGGGCGGGGGGGCGCCCTGGCACAGATACGCAGTATTTT
TRBJ2-7	TRBD1	few	TRBV20-1	CSANLQGKYEQYF	TGCAGTGCTAACCTACAGGGGAAGTACGAGCAGTACTTC
TRBJ2-3	-	many	TRBV7-7	CASSLGHGSTDTQYF	TGTGCCAGCAGCTTAGGGCACGGGAGCACAGATACGCAGTATTTT
TRBJ2-5	-	few	TRBV6-2/TRBV6-3	CASSYAGAGETQYF	TGTGCCAGCAGTTACGCGGGGGCGGGAGAGACCCAGTACTTC
TRBJ2-5	-	many	TRBV7-9	CASSSTGHQETQYF	TGTGCCAGCAGCTCAACAGGCCACCAAGAGACCCAGTACTTC
TRBJ2-3	TRBD2	many	TRBV20-1	CSADRGRASGGEVTDTQYF	TGCAGTGCTGACAGGGGAAGGGCTAGCGGGGGGGAAGTCACAGATACGCAGTATTTT
TRBJ1-2	TRBD1	many	TRBV28	CASSLIDRAVDYGYTF	TGTGCCAGCAGTTTAATTGACAGGGCGGTAGACTATGGCTACACCTTC
TRBJ1-1	-	many	TRBV28	CASSFRRGTEAFF	TGTGCCAGCAGTTTCCGTCGCGGCACTGAAGCTTTCTTT
TRBJ1-1	TRBD1	many	TRBV5-1	CASSGGTGETEAFF	TGCGCCAGCAGCGGGGGGACAGGGGAGACTGAAGCTTTCTTT
TRBJ2-7	-	many	TRBV18	CASSPADRDYEQYF	TGTGCCAGCTCACCGGCCGACAGAGACTACGAGCAGTACTTC
TRBJ2-5	-	few	TRBV3-1	CASSQAPYQQTQYF	TGTGCCAGCAGCCAAGCTCCGTACCAACAGACCCAGTACTTC
TRBJ2-7	TRBD1	many	TRBV27	CASSLEKGQGTYEQYF	TGTGCCAGCAGTTTAGAAAAGGGACAGGGTACGTACGAGCAGTACTTC
TRBJ2-3	TRBD2	many	TRBV2	CASRLAGGPVDTQYF	TGTGCCAGCAGACTAGCGGGGGGCCCTGTGGATACGCAGTATTTT
TRBJ1-5	-	-	TRBV6-1	CASSLQGIDQPQHF	TGTGCCAGCAGTTTACAGGGAATCGATCAGCCCCAGCATTTT
TRBJ1-3	TRBD1	-	TRBV6-6	CASSYSGTGGGSSGNTIYF	TGTGCCAGCAGTTACTCTGGGACAGGGGGCGGTAGCTCTGGAAACACCATATATTTT
TRBJ1-2	-	once	TRBV18	CASSPWPGENYGYTF	TGTGCCAGCTCACCATGGCCAGGAGAGAACTATGGCTACACCTTC
TRBJ2-7	TRBD2	-	TRBV4-2	CASSQDSSGGPGEQYF	TGTGCCAGCAGCCAGGATTCTAGCGGGGGCCCGGGGGAGCAGTACTTC
TRBJ1-6	-	-	TRBV10-3	CAISDNSPLHF	TGTGCCATCAGTGATAATTCACCCCTCCACTTT
TRBJ1-2	-	many	TRBV20-1	CSAPTKEGYTF	TGCAGTGCCCCGACAAAAGAGGGCTACACCTTC
TRBJ2-7	-	few	TRBV27	CASSLKPSYEQYF	TGTGCCAGCAGTTTAAAGCCGTCCTACGAGCAGTACTTC
TRBJ2-7	-	-	TRBV6-5	CASSSRGGDYEQYF	TGTGCCAGCAGTTCTCGGGGAGGAGACTACGAGCAGTACTTC
TRBJ2-1	TRBD1	many	TRBV7-2	CASSPDRGPNNEQFF	TGTGCCAGCAGCCCGGACAGGGGGCCCAACAATGAGCAGTTCTTC